This T cell receptor (beta chain) originates from a study of cytomegalovirus exposure and HLA in healthy donors. Study findings and constraints: Certain sequence variants were highly shared and formed a cluster, and this cluster was likely a sequencing artifact. The authors assumed roughly uniform sequencing depth across donors for presence/absence analyses. High specificity and sensitivity for cytomegalovirus status were reported for the classifier.

This CDR3 is built from 15 residues. The germline V gene has CDR1 MRHNA and CDR2 SNTAGT. The V and J ends lost 2 bases and 3 bases respectively, with 11 bases between them. In regard to this clone: Antigen: not known.

PCR primers comprised 60 Vbeta and 13 Jbeta primers. TCRdb keeps only in-frame clones here, not all; method: immunoSEQ multiplex PCR. The data hold about 240,000 clones, with 70% to 90% observed a single time. This sequence joins TRBV6-4 and TRBJ2-1; D might be TRBD1 (6 bases). The origin of this receptor is a woman between 55 and 75 years old in good health and CMV-seropositive. The sequenced sample consisted of PBMCs. As DNA, the CDR3 is TGTGCCAGCAGTGACGACACCAGGGGCTACAATGAGCAGTTCTTC. This sequence encodes CASSDDTRGYNEQFF.